The 4 T cell receptor beta chains below were found in one sample sequenced in a study of T cells in Graves' hyperthyroidism and ophthalmopathy (dated by TCRdb to the late 2010s). Library creation used multiplex PCR. The sequencer listed for this sample is Illumina HiSeq 2000. TCR beta CDR3 regions were amplified from RNA transcripts. The TCR CDR3 was subjected to a first round of RT-PCR using the HTBI primer set and the Qiagen OneStep RT-PCR kit. The public reads were reprocessed in TCRdb via fastp at Q25 and MiXCR, keeping in-frame beta chains. Identical CDR3 proteins give one entry, which carries the most common genes and DNA. For this sample there are roughly 99,000 distinct CDR3 sequences; about 16% appear just once. The ten most abundant clones make up roughly 40% of the sample. Sequencing input: blood. The receptors were sampled from a woman in her fifties or sixties with Graves' hyperthyroidism.

This chain connects TRBV5-1 to TRBJ1-5; a possible D gene is TRBD1 (5 bases). Deletions cut 5 bases from V and 6 bases from J, with 18 bases between. The length of the CDR3 is 15 residues. Germline V gene data show CDR1 as SGHRS and CDR2 as YFSETQ. Here the CDR3 reads CASSPTRGEGQPQHF. Here the CDR3 DNA reads TGCGCCAGCAGTCCCACCCGGGGGGAGGGTCAGCCCCAGCATTTT.

This clonotype has ten or more counts. The chain combines TRBV19 with TRBJ1-1; the D is unclear. The germline CDR1 and CDR2 sequences are LNHDA and SQIVND (reference sequence). V shed 6 bases and J shed 5 bases, with 10 bases lying between them. CDR3 length: 12 residues. In nucleotides, the CDR3 is TGTGCCAGTAGGGCTTGGGGTACTGAAGCTTTCTTT. Protein: CASRAWGTEAFF.

This rearrangement joins TRBV7-2 to TRBJ1-2, with a possible D match to TRBD1 (6 bases). With 5 bases removed from V and 6 bases from J, the gap between germline ends came to 10 bases. This CDR3 comprises 12 residues. The V gene's germline CDR1 is SGHTA and CDR2 FQGNSA. The CDR3 sequence is CASSLDRHGYTF. The CDR3 DNA sequence: TGTGCCAGCAGCCTGGACAGACATGGCTACACCTTC. Full variable domain (remainder filled in from reference TRBV7-2 and TRBJ1-2): GAGVSQSPSNKVTEKGKDVELRCDPISGHTALYWYRQSLGQGLEFLIYFQGNSAPDKSGLPSDRFSAERTGGSVSTLTIQRTQQEDSAVYLCASSLDRHGYTFGSGTRLTVV.

This clonotype has at least ten counts. J is TRBJ2-1 and V is TRBV24-1, with D unclear. CDR1 KGHDR and CDR2 SFDVKD come from the germline V gene. The CDR3 loop spans 13 amino acids. Trimming removed 2 bases at V and 6 bases at J, with 7 bases between. In DNA, the CDR3 is TGTGCCACCAGTGATTCCCCGCTCAATGAGCAGTTCTTC. Encoded protein: CATSDSPLNEQFF.